This T cell receptor (beta chain) came from a study of blood T cell repertoires in COVID-19. About the study: Acute and convalescent COVID-19 specimens originated in the United States, Italy and Spain. PBMCs, B-cell-depleted T cells, or T cells provided the cDNA or gDNA that made up the material.

Original processing methods: Reference gene primers were amplified, and this amplification served to estimate nucleated cell counts. Only in-frame clones appear in the TCRdb table, and some are missing; sequencing was by immunoSEQ multiplex PCR. The DNA was the basis for D and trimming; V, J and clone size are from that table. The sample contains roughly 21,000 clones, about 80% of which appear only once. CDR3 size: 14 residues. Between the trimmed V and J ends, which lost 5 bases and 8 bases, there was a span of 16 bases. Germline CDR1 is SGHTA and CDR2 is FQGNSA. The clonotype originates from a human donor in a cohort sampled during active COVID-19. Sequencing was performed on peripheral blood. V is TRBV7-2 and J is TRBJ2-4; D perhaps matches TRBD1 (8 bases). In nucleotides, the CDR3 is TGTGCCAGCAGCCCCCGGACAGGGAGGGACATTCAGTACTTC. Residues: CASSPRTGRDIQYF.